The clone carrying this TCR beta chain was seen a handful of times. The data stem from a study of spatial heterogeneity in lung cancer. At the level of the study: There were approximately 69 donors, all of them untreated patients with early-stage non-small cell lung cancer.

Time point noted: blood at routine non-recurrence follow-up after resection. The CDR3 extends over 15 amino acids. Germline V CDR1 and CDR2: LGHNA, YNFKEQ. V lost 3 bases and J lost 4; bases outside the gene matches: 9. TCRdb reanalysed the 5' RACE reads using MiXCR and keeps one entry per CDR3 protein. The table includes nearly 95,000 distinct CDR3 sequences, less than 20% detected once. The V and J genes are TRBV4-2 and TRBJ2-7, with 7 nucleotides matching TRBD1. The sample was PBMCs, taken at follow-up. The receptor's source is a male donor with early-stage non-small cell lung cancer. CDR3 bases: TGTGCCAGCAGCCAGCTGGACAGGCCCCCGTACGAGCAGTACTTC. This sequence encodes CASSQLDRPPYEQYF.